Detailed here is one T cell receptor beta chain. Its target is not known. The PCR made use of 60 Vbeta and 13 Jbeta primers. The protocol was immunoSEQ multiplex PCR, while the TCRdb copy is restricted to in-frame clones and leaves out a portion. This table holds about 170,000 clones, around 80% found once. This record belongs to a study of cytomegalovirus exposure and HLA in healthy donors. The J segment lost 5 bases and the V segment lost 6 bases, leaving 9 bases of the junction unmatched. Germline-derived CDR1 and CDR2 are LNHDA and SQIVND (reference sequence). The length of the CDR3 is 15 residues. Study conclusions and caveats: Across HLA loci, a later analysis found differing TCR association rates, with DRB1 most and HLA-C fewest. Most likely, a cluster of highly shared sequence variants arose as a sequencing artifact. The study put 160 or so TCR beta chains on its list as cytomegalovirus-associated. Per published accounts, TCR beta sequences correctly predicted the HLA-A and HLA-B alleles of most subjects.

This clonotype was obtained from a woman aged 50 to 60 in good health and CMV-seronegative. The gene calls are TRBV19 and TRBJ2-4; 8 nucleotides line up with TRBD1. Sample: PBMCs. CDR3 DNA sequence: TGTGCCAGTAGGGCGAGGGGACAGGAAGAAAACATTCAGTACTTC. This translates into CASRARGQEENIQYF.